This TCR beta chain was documented in a study of shared clonotypes between healthy human individuals. Assay execution took place at the deep level. The method was immunoSEQ multiplex PCR; TCRdb's version includes in-frame clones alone and lacks a portion of them. The repertoire has roughly 700,000 clones, about 92% of them found once; the top ten carry more than 30%. Study observations and caveats: All-four-donor shared clonotypes had higher generation probabilities than non-shared clonotypes did. In general, naive subsets displayed greater estimated richness than memory subsets did. Incompleteness in sorted-subset sequencing, despite large depth, was shown by rarefaction.

V dropped 5 bases and J dropped 0 bases, with 15 bases sitting between them. The CDR3 spans 16 residues. Germline loops: CDR1 SGHVS, CDR2 FNYEAQ. Worth noting for this clone: Its antigen remains unidentified.

The chain uses TRBV7-6 and TRBJ2-3; D is perhaps TRBD2 (6 bases). Input material: memory CD8+ T cells from PBMCs. The sample's subset: CD45RO+ cells pooled with CCR7-negative TemRA cells. This clonotype was sampled from a man younger than 30 in good health. Some clones in this sample may be carry-over from other donors' samples. CDR3 nucleotides: TGTGCCAGCAGCCGATCCTCCGGGGGTAGCACAGATACGCAGTATTTT. Translating it yields CASSRSSGGSTDTQYF.